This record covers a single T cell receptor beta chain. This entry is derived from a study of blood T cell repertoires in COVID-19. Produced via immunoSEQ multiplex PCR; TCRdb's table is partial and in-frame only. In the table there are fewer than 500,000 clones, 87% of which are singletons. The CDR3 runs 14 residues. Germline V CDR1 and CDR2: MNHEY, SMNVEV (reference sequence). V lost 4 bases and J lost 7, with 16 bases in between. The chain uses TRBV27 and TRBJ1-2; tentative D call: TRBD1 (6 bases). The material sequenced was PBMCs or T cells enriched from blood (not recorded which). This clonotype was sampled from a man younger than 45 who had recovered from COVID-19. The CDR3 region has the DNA TGTGCCAGCAGTTCCTCGGCAGGGGTGCCTGGCTACACCTTC. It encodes CASSSSAGVPGYTF.